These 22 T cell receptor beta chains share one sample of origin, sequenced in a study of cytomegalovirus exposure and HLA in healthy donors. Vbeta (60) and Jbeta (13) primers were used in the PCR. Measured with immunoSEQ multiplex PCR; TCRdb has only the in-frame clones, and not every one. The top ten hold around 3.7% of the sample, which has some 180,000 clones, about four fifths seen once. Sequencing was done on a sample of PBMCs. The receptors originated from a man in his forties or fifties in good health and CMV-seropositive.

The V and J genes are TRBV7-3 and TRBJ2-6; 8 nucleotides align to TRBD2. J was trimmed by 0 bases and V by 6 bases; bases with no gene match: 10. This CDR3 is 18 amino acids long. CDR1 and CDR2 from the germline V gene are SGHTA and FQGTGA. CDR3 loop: CASRPTSGGDSGANVLTF. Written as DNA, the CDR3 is TGTGCCAGCAGACCGACCAGCGGGGGCGACTCTGGGGCCAACGTCCTGACTTTC.

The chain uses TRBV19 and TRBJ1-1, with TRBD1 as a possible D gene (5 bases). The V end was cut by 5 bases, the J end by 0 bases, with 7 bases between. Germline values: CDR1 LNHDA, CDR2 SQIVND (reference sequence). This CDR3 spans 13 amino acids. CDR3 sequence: CASSGALNTEAFF. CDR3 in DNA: TGTGCCAGTAGTGGGGCTTTGAACACTGAAGCTTTCTTT.

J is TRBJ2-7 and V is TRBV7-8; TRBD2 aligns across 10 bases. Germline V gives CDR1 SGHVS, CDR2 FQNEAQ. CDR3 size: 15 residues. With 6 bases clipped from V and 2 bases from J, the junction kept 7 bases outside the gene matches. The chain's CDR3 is CASSPTSGTTYEQYF. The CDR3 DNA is TGTGCCAGCAGTCCTACTAGCGGGACGACCTACGAGCAGTACTTC.

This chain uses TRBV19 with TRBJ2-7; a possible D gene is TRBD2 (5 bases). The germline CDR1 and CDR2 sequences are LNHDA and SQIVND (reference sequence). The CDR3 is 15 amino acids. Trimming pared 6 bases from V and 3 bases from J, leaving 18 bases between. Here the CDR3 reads CASRLEAAPLYEQYF. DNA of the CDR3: TGTGCCAGTAGATTGGAGGCCGCCCCCCTCTACGAGCAGTACTTC.

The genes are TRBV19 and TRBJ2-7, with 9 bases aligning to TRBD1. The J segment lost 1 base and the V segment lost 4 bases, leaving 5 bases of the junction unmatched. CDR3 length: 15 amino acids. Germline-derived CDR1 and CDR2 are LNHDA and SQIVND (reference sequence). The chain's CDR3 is CASSKGQGWSYEQYF. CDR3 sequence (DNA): TGTGCCAGTAGTAAGGGACAGGGATGGTCCTACGAGCAGTACTTC.

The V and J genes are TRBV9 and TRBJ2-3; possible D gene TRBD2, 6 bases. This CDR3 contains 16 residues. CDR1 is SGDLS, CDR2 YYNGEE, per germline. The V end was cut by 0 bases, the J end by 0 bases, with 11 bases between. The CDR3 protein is CASSVGWGTSTDTQYF. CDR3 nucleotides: TGTGCCAGCAGCGTAGGGTGGGGGACTAGCACAGATACGCAGTATTTT. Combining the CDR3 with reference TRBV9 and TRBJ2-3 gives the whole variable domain DSGVTQTPKHLITATGQRVTLRCSPRSGDLSVYWYQQSLDQGLQFLIQYYNGEERAKGNILERFSAQQFPDLHSELNLSSLELGDSALYFCASSVGWGTSTDTQYFGPGTRLTVL.

For the CDR3, the DNA is TGTGCCAGCAGCCTAATCACCGGGGAGCTGTTTTTT. This translates into CASSLITGELFF. V gene TRBV2 combines with J gene TRBJ2-2; D remains unclear. V lost 6 bases, J lost 4 bases, and 6 bases lay in between. The CDR3 contains 12 residues. Germline V gene lookup returns CDR1 SNHLY and CDR2 FYNNEI.

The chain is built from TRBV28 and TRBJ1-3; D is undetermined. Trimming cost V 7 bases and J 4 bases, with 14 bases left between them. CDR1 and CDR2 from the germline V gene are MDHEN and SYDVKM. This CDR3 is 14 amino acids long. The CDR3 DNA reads TGTGCCAGCAACGAGGCGGGTGCCGGAAACACCATATATTTT. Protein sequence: CASNEAGAGNTIYF.

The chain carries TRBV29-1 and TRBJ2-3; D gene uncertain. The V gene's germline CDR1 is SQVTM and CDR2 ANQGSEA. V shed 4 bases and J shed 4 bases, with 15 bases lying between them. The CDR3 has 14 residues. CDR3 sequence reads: CSVVGRMRPDTQYF. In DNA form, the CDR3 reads TGCAGCGTTGTGGGCAGAATGCGTCCAGATACGCAGTATTTT.

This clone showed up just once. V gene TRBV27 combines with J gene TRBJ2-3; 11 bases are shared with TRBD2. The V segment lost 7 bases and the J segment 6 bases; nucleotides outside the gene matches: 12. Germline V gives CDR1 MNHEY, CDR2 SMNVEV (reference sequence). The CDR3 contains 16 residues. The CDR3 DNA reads TGTGCCAGCACCTCTTCCCGACTAGCGGGGCTGGATACGCAGTATTTT. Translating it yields CASTSSRLAGLDTQYF.

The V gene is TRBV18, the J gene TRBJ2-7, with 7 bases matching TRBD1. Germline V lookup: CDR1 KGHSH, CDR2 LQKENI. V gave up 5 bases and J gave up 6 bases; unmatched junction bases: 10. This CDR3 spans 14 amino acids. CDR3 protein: CASSRQGEAFEQYF. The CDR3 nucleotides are TGTGCCAGCTCAAGACAGGGAGAGGCCTTCGAGCAGTACTTC.

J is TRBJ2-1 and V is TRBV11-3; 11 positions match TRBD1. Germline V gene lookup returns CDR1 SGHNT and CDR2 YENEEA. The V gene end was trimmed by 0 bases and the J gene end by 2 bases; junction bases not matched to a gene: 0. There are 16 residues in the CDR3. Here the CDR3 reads CASSLEGQGAYNEQFF. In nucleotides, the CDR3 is TGTGCCAGCAGCTTAGAGGGACAGGGGGCCTACAATGAGCAGTTCTTC.

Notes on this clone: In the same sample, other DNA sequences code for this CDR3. The CDR3 sequence: CASSARRDRDPWQPQHF. CDR3 nucleotides: TGTGCCAGCAGTGCACGCCGGGACAGGGACCCTTGGCAGCCCCAGCATTTT. The V and J genes are TRBV27 and TRBJ1-5; the match to TRBD1 covers 9 bases. The CDR3 totals 17 residues. Germline V gives CDR1 MNHEY, CDR2 SMNVEV (reference sequence). Unmatched junction bases numbered 15, after V lost 5 bases and J lost 7 bases.

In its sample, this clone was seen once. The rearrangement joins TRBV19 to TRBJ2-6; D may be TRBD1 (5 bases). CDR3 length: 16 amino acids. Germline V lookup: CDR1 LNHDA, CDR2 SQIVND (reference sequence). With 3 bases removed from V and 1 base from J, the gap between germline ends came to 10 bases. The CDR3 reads CASSMQGASGANVLTF. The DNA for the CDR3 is TGTGCCAGTAGTATGCAGGGTGCGTCTGGGGCCAACGTCCTGACTTTC.

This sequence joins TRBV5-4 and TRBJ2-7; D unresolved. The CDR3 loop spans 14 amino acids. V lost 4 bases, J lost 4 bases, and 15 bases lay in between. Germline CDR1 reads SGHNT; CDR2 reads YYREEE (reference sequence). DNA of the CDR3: TGTGCCAGCAGCCTTGGCCCAGGTTTGTACGAGCAGTACTTC. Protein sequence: CASSLGPGLYEQYF.

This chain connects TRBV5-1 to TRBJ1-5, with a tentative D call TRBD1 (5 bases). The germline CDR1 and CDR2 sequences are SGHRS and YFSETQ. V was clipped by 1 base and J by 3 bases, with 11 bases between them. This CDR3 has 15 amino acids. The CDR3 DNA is TGCGCCAGCAGCTTGTGGGGCGGTGACAATCAGCCCCAGCATTTT. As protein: CASSLWGGDNQPQHF.

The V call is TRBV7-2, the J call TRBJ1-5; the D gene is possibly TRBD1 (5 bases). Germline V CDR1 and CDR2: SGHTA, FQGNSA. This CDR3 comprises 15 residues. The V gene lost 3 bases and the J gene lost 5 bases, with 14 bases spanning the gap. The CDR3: CASSFSPGMHQPQHF. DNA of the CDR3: TGTGCCAGCAGCTTTAGTCCAGGGATGCATCAGCCCCAGCATTTT.

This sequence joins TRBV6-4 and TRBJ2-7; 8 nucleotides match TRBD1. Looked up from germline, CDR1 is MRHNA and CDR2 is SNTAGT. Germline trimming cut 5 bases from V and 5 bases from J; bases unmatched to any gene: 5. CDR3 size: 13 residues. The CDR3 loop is CASSRDRGHEQYF. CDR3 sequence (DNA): TGTGCCAGCAGTAGAGACAGGGGCCACGAGCAGTACTTC.

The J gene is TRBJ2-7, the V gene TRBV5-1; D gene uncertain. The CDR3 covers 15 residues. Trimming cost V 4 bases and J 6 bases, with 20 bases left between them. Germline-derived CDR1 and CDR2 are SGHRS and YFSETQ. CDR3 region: CASSRELDGLGEQYF. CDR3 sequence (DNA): TGCGCCAGCAGCCGAGAATTGGATGGGCTTGGCGAGCAGTACTTC.

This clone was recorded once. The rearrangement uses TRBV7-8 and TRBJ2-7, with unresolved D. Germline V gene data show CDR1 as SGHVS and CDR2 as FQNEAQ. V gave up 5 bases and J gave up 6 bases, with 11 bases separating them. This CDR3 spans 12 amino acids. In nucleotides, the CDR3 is TGTGCCAGCAGCATCCCCCCCGGCGAGCAGTACTTC. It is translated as CASSIPPGEQYF. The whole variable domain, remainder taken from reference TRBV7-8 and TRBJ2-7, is GAGVSQSPRYKVAKRGQDVALRCDPISGHVSLFWYQQALGQGPEFLTYFQNEAQLDKSGLPSDRFFAERPEGSVSTLKIQRTQQEDSAVYLCASSIPPGEQYFGPGTRLTVT.

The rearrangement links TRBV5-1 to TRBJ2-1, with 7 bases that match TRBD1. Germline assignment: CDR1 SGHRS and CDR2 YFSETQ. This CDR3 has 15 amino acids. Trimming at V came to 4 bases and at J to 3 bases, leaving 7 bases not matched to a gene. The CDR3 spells CASSGGQTFYNEQFF. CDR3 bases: TGCGCCAGCAGCGGGGGACAGACCTTCTACAATGAGCAGTTCTTC.

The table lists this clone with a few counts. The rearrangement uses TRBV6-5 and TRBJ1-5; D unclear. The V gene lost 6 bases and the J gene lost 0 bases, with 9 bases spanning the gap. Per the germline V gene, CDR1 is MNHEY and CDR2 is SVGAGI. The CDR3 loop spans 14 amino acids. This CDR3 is CASSGGSSNQPQHF. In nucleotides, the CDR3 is TGTGCCAGCAGCGGCGGGAGTAGCAATCAGCCCCAGCATTTT.